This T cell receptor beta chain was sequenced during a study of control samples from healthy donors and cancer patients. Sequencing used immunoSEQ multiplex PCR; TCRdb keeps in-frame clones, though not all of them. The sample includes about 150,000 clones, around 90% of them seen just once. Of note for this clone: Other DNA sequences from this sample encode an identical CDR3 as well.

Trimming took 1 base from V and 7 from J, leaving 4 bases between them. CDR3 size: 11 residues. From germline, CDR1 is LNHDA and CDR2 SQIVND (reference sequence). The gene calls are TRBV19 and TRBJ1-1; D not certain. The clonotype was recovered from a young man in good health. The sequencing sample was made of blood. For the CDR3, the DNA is TGTGCCAGTAGTATAGGCCTTGAAGCTTTCTTT. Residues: CASSIGLEAFF. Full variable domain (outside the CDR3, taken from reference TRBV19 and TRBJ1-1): DGGITQSPKYLFRKEGQNVTLSCEQNLNHDAMYWYRQDPGQGLRLIYYSQIVNDFQKGDIAEGYSVSREKKESFPLTVTSAQKNPTAFYLCASSIGLEAFFGQGTRLTVV.